This T cell receptor beta chain was sequenced for a study of beta chain features in type 1 diabetes. By way of CD45RO/CCR7/CD25/CD127/CD95/CD27, the CD4+ regulatory, stem cell-like memory, central memory and naive cells were sorted. Study-wide points: PCR might favor shorter templates, but any such skew would affect patients and controls equally. Patients' naive, central memory and Treg TCRB repertoires seemed closer to one another than those of healthy donors. The study found moderately but significantly shorter TCRB CDR3s in all four CD4+ subsets of Type 1 diabetes patients.

Germline CDR1 and CDR2: SQVTM and ANQGSEA. The CDR3 spans 14 residues. V gave up 5 bases and J gave up 4 bases; unmatched junction bases: 11. Reverse transcription of all isolated RNA meant that expressed TCRB transcripts were sequenced. There were 3.5 million to 4.5 million reads on average in the naive, central memory and regulatory T cell samples. Libraries were prepared by immunoSEQ multiplex PCR; TCRdb keeps only in-frame clonotypes and omits some of them. The sample has about 120,000 clones, about a sixth seen once. A remark on this clone: Its antigen is as yet unknown.

The sequencing sample was made of central memory CD4+ T cells from blood. The chain employs TRBV29-1 and TRBJ2-7; 7 bases are shared with TRBD1. This receptor was taken from a man in his thirties or forties with type 1 diabetes. The CDR3 DNA follows: TGCAGCGTTCTCCCCGGGACAGAGACTTACGAGCAGTACTTC. Translation gives CSVLPGTETYEQYF.